This TCR beta chain was obtained from a study of control samples from healthy donors and cancer patients. Germline lookup yields CDR1 SEHNR and CDR2 FQNEAQ (reference sequence). The CDR3 covers 15 residues. V lost 4 bases to trimming and J lost 7 bases; unmatched junction nucleotides: 6. Sequencing used immunoSEQ multiplex PCR; TCRdb keeps in-frame clones, though not all of them. The sample includes 160,000 or so clones, just over 95% of them seen just once. The TCR comes from a woman in her 30s in good health. This rearrangement joins TRBV7-9 to TRBJ2-2; 10 bases agree with TRBD1. The sample comprised blood. The CDR3 reads CASSWGTGVHGELFF. Written as DNA, the CDR3 is TGTGCCAGCAGCTGGGGGACAGGGGTACACGGGGAGCTGTTTTTT.